This T cell receptor (beta chain) comes out of a study of cytomegalovirus exposure and HLA in healthy donors (dated by TCRdb to the late 2010s). With regard to the full study: According to an earlier analysis of 587 of the donors, 150 million to 200 million T cells yielded approximately 120 million unique TCR beta sequences and 276 Gb of sequence data. To decide whether each TCR beta V gene segment behaved as functional or pseudogenic, an earlier analysis of 587 of the donors relied on high-throughput TCR beta sequencing. HLA typing included class I and class II loci at four-digit resolution. Among about 400 genotyped donors of the cohort, an average of around 250,000 unique TCR beta nucleotide sequences was sequenced per donor, of which 15% to 20% were non-productive. Roughly 290 gigabases of sequencing data and around 90 million unique TCR sequences made up an early release that covered 500 to 650 HLA-typed donors. The number of typed donors differed by locus: about 629-630 for A, B, C, DRB1 and DQB1; approximately 520 for DQA1; some 610 for DPA1; and around 470 for DPB1. Every repertoire in the discovery cohort had been generated on one and the same sequencing platform. About five DR-DQ haplotypes were treated as single units for association and clustering because of strong linkage in the cohort. In a later genetic analysis, genome-wide SNP genotypes for about 60% of the 666 donors were used, and that subset was treated as a discovery cohort. The T cell repertoires of several hundred subjects were profiled by immunosequencing and related to cytomegalovirus serostatus. To predict cytomegalovirus infection status, the study combined high-throughput TCR immunosequencing, statistical association of individual TCRs with disease status, and machine learning. Rather than using new phenotypic data, the later analysis identified candidate immune exposures from TCR beta sequences and from how often those sequences occurred across donors. The aim of the study was to test whether cataloging public T cell receptors could identify signatures of past pathogen exposure. Donor age, sex, ethnicity and CMV serostatus were compiled together with the repertoire data. In addition to the first cohort of approximately 670 subjects, a separate validation cohort of 120 different subjects was used. Among the roughly 380 genotyped donors, around 81% belonged to the genetic ancestry cluster associated with self-reported Caucasian donors. A later analysis re-analyzed previously published TCR beta repertoires from about 600 donors and added high-resolution HLA genotyping to study TCR occurrence patterns. What the study reported, not specific to this receptor: The study listed 164 TCR beta chains as associated with cytomegalovirus. According to the authors, the approach could potentially be generalized to other disease states and immunological phenotypes. A later genetic analysis reported fewer N-insertions in productive TCRs among donors in an Asian-associated ancestry cluster than the roughly 700-donor mean. The sequencing pipeline was judged likely to have produced a cluster of highly shared sequence variants as a technical artifact. An association between a missense DCLRE1C variant and V-gene and J-gene trimming of TCR beta chains was found in a later genetic analysis and replicated in an independent cohort. In a later analysis, most CMV-associated TCR beta chains were found to appear HLA-restricted, with HLA associations seemingly driven largely by CMV exposure. Across donors, most TCR sequences were observed very rarely, whereas some public TCRs were present in many individuals. Linkage disequilibrium might explain the correlated functional status among segregating V segments, but an unknown experimental factor could not be excluded. Several of the top co-occurrence clusters appeared to be linked to parvovirus B19, influenza, CMV and Epstein-Barr virus, according to a later analysis. For the cohort, immune exposure information was limited to CMV serostatus. Broadly in line with IMGT annotations, most TCR beta V segments showed up in productive rearrangements about 90% or about 30% of the time in an earlier analysis of 450 to 750 of the donors. The presence/absence analyses assumed that sequencing depth was roughly uniform across donors, and that assumption may not be true. In this cohort, only TCR beta chains were sequenced, and detectable features were limited by the absence of alpha or paired-chain data. Some IMGT-functional V segments, including TRBV6-2 and TRBV6-3, could not be distinguished by the 87-base-pair reads and were therefore excluded. Strong co-occurrence of HLA alleles, especially DR and DQ, made assigning TCR associations to individual alleles difficult. The classifier was reported to diagnose cytomegalovirus status with high specificity and sensitivity in both the original cohort and the validation cohort. Because HLA typing was missing for some donors at each locus, association tests included only the typed subset. Because counts were too low, roughly 17 rarely observed V segments, including chromosome 9 orphons, were left out of the earlier analysis of 500 to 650 of the donors. A later analysis found that TCR association rates varied across HLA loci, with DRB1 alleles showing the most associated TCRs and HLA-C alleles the fewest. At a false discovery rate of 0.05, a later analysis linked under 20,000 TCR beta sequences to specific HLA alleles. In vitro tests confirmed that three of the cytomegalovirus-associated TCR beta chains recognize cytomegalovirus antigens. In a later analysis, HLA-associated TCR beta chains showed more clonal expansion and lower generation probabilities than non-associated chains that were equally common. A further reported finding was that TCR beta sequences accurately predicted the HLA-A and HLA-B alleles for most subjects in the first cohort.

In the case of this clone: No cognate antigen has been identified for it. No per-base quality is available; no much larger clone lies one base away.

The CDR3 has 13 amino acids, counting the end cysteine and phenylalanine. Only the CDR3 region is kept as DNA, spanning 39 bases read in frame from base 1. The junction carries 6 bases between V and J, which are trimmed by 0 bases and 5 bases respectively. The germline V gene supplies CDR1 SGDLS and CDR2 YYNGEE. In total, more than 500 healthy bone marrow donors made up the cohort. All cohort members were sampled while nominally healthy, although unrecorded immune exposures were likely present. The donor was CMV seronegative and belonged to the group of roughly 330 seronegative cohort members. A peripheral blood sample was provided by each donor, and peripheral blood mononuclear cells were used for TCR beta sequencing. The Qiagen DNeasy Blood Extraction Kit was used to extract genomic DNA from the blood cell samples. The library was prepared using the immunoSEQ multiplex PCR assay. The multiplex PCR relied on a mix of 60 forward primers for TCR Vbeta segments and 13 reverse primers for TCR Jbeta segments. The CDR3 region of rearranged TCR beta genes was amplified from genomic DNA with a multiplex PCR assay. The amplified TCR beta libraries were sequenced on the Illumina HiSeq System as 87-base-pair reads. On the authors' methods: A later analysis tallied 80 million to 95 million unique TCR beta chains across the 610 or so repertoires, and approximately 9.9 million of those chains were shared by two or more donors. Raw reads were error-corrected and collapsed into unique sequences with a nearest-neighbor algorithm that merged closely related sequences to remove PCR and sequencing errors. CDR3 sequences were aligned to IMGT reference sequences to assign V, D and J gene segments. For a sequence to be retained, a match of at least six nucleotides was required to both a V gene segment and a J gene segment. A rearrangement counted as productive if the CDR3 had no stop codons and remained in frame with V and J, and every other rearrangement counted as non-productive. Following IMGT convention, CDR3 was defined as the stretch from the second conserved V-encoded cysteine to the conserved J-encoded phenylalanine. The earlier analysis of some 540 of the donors excluded any sequence lacking an unambiguous match to a single V gene segment. In an earlier analysis of approximately 550 of the donors, V segments were called functional above 56.7% productive rearrangements and were called segregating when the between-donor standard deviation exceeded 5%. A statistical classification framework was developed to diagnose cytomegalovirus status using the catalog of TCR beta chain sequences. In a later analysis, TCR nucleotide sequences were compared against IMGT/GENE-DB human TR gene sequences so that V and J genes could be assigned. Using the TCRdist pipeline, a later analysis assigned CDR3 sequences along with most-parsimonious VDJ recombination scenarios. In a later analysis, each TCR beta chain was defined by its CDR3 amino acid sequence together with its V-gene family, and reads lacking a unique V-gene family were excluded. To address suspected cross-contamination and a sequencing artifact, a later analysis removed a few hundred highly shared, low-generation-probability nucleotide sequences. For each public chain, a later analysis derived a clonal expansion index from normalized ranks of inferred template counts within each repertoire. In a later analysis, generation probabilities were computed with a VDJ recombination model fitted to out-of-frame rearrangements, and the resulting probabilities were checked against IGoR. In a later analysis, hypergeometric tests were used to score TCR-TCR, TCR-HLA and TCR-CMV co-occurrence, with a repertoire-size bias correction applied to TCR pairs. A later analysis estimated false discovery rates by permuting HLA or CMV assignments 20 times. In a later analysis, co-occurring TCRs were grouped using DBSCAN, and TCRdist sequence similarity was added for clustering within HLA-allele-positive subsets. For co-occurrence clustering, repertoires with fewer than 30,000 or more than 120,000 public chains were excluded, along with roughly 5 repertoires with anomalous nucleotide sharing. What TCRdb holds here is the immuneACCESS table cut down to in-frame rearrangements. Part of the clones is not present; checked against another copy, under half of the missing clones reflect an unresolved V gene, and the others are unexplained. Clonal size and the V and J genes are those of that table, whereas D and trimming came from the DNA. In all, the sample holds approximately 100,000 clones, and 75% to 90% of those were seen once. The ten most abundant clones make up 3.5% to 5% of the sample.

Sample: PBMCs. The receptor was derived from a man younger than 45 in good health and CMV-seronegative. The rearrangement combines TRBV9 with TRBJ2-1; no D gene is confidently identified. CDR3 region: CASSVGEDNEQFF. Here is the DNA: TGTGCCAGCAGCGTAGGCGAGGACAATGAGCAGTTCTTC.